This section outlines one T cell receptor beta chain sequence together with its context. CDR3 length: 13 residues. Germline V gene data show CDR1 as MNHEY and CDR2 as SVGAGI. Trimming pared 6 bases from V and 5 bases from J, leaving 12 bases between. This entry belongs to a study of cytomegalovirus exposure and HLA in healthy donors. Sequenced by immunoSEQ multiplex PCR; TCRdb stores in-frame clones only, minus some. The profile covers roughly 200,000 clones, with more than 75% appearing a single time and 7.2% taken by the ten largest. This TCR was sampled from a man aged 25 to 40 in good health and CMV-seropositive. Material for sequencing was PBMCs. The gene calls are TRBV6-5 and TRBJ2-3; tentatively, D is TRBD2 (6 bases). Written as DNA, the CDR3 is TGTGCCAGCAGAACCCGAGCGGGAGATACGCAGTATTTT. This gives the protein CASRTRAGDTQYF.